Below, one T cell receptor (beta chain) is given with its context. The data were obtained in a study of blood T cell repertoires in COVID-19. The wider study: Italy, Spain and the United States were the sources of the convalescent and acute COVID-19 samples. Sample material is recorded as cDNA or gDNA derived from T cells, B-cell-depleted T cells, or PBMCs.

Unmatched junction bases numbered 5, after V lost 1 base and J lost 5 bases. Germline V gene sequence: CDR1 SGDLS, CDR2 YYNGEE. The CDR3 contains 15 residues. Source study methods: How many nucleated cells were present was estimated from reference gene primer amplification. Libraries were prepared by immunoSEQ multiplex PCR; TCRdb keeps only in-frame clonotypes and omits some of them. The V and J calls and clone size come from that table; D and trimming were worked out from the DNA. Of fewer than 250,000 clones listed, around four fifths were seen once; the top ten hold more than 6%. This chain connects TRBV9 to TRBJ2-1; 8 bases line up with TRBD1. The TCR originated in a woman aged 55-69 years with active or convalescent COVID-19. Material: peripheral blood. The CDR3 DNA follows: TGTGCCAGCAGCGTATGGACAGGGACGCACAATGAGCAGTTCTTC. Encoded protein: CASSVWTGTHNEQFF.